The rows below give T cell receptor beta chains drawn from one sample of a study of control samples from healthy donors and cancer patients. Assay used: immunoSEQ multiplex PCR; TCRdb lists only in-frame clones, some missing. The sample yields around 150,000 clones, 88% seen once. Sequencing used blood. The receptors shown here come from a man between 18 and 35 years old in good health. Both conserved end residues are part of each CDR3. A D gene is named only where the DNA matches it firmly. Clone sizes are given selectively: once, few, many, or a class where the clone is expanded.

j_call d_call v_call clone_size cdr3_nt cdr3_aa
TRBJ1-6 NA TRBV5-1 NA TGCGCCAGTCCCAGGGCCCTCTATAATTCACCCCTCCACTTT CASPRALYNSPLHF
TRBJ2-5 NA TRBV7-9 NA TGTGCCAGCAGCCGGGCCGTGCGAGAGACCCAGTACTTC CASSRAVRETQYF
TRBJ2-7 NA TRBV10-1 few TGCGCCACCAAGATTAGGGACTTTTATTCCTACGAGCAGTACTTC CATKIRDFYSYEQYF
TRBJ2-5 NA TRBV7-7 NA TGTGCTAGCAGCCTCGGGACCCGGGACCACAAGACCCAGTACTTC CASSLGTRDHKTQYF
TRBJ1-1 TRBD1 TRBV5-1 NA TGCGCCAGCAGAGGGGGACAGGGTCCGGCTGAAGCTTTCTTT CASRGGQGPAEAFF
TRBJ2-4 TRBD1 TRBV12-3/TRBV12-4 NA TGTGCCAGCAGTCTACAGGGGAGCATTCAGTACTTC CASSLQGSIQYF
TRBJ1-2 TRBD1 TRBV29-1 NA TGCAGCGTTGTGGACAGGGGGTCCTATGGCTACACCTTC CSVVDRGSYGYTF
TRBJ2-1 NA TRBV18 NA TGTGCCAGCTCACCGAGGGTAAAAGACAATGAGCAGTTCTTC CASSPRVKDNEQFF
TRBJ2-5 NA TRBV7-2 NA TGTGCCAGCAGCTTGTGGGGGTTGGAGACCCAGTACTTC CASSLWGLETQYF
TRBJ1-2 NA TRBV9 NA TGTGCCAGCAGCGTAGCAGGGGCTCGTTCTAACTATGGCTACACCTTC CASSVAGARSNYGYTF
TRBJ2-7 TRBD1 TRBV4-1 NA TGCGCCAGCAGCCAAGGACAGGGAGAATCCTACGAGCAGTACTTC CASSQGQGESYEQYF
TRBJ2-1 NA TRBV28 NA TGTGCCAGCAGTTTTACAGGACAACTAGAGCAGTTCTTC CASSFTGQLEQFF
TRBJ1-2 TRBD1 TRBV4-1 once TGCGCCAGCAGCCAAGATGAGGGGGCGGGTGGCTACACCTTC CASSQDEGAGGYTF
TRBJ1-1 NA TRBV12-3/TRBV12-4 NA TGTGCCAGCAGTCGTGGGACGGACCTGGGAGCTTTCTTT CASSRGTDLGAFF
TRBJ2-7 NA TRBV6-2/TRBV6-3 NA TGTGCCAGCAGTTTCCCCGGCGAGGGCTCCTACGAGCAGTACTTC CASSFPGEGSYEQYF
TRBJ2-5 NA TRBV6-5 NA TGTGCCAGCAGCGCCCTGGACTCAGTACGAGAGACCCAGTACTTC CASSALDSVRETQYF
TRBJ1-2 NA TRBV28 NA TGTGCCAGCAGTTCCGAATCGGGCCAATATGGCTACACCTTC CASSSESGQYGYTF
TRBJ2-1 NA TRBV7-2 once TGTGCCAGCAGCTTAGCGCCAGGTCAAAGCTCCTACAATGAGCAGTTCTTC CASSLAPGQSSYNEQFF
TRBJ2-3 NA TRBV5-1 NA TGCGCCAGCAGCTTGGTTTCACAAATAAACACAGATACGCAGTATTTT CASSLVSQINTDTQYF
TRBJ2-1 NA TRBV7-2 NA TGTGCCAGCAGCCCCCCCCGGGGGTTCCGGTTCTTC CASSPPRGFRFF
TRBJ1-1 NA TRBV14 NA TGTGCCAGCAGCCAAGATTTCGGGGAATTGAACACTGAAGCTTTCTTT CASSQDFGELNTEAFF
TRBJ2-2 NA TRBV11-2 few TGTGCCAGCTTCGGCAGGGGGAACACCGGGGAGCTGTTTTTT CASFGRGNTGELFF
TRBJ2-7 NA TRBV6-2/TRBV6-3 NA TGTGCCAGCAGCAGATCGACGTATGGACAGTCCTACGAGCAGTACTTC CASSRSTYGQSYEQYF
TRBJ2-7 NA TRBV12-3/TRBV12-4 NA TGTGCCAGCAGTTTAGGCGAGAGCTACGAGCAGTACTTC CASSLGESYEQYF
TRBJ2-3 NA TRBV19 NA TGTGCCAGTAGGGGAACTAGCACAGATACGCAGTATTTT CASRGTSTDTQYF
TRBJ1-1 TRBD1 TRBV7-8 NA TGTGCCAGCAGCTCACAGGGGGAGAACACTGAAGCTTTCTTT CASSSQGENTEAFF
TRBJ1-1 TRBD1 TRBV5-1 NA TGCGCCAGCAGCTTAACGACAGGGACCCAGGGGGAAGCTTTCTTT CASSLTTGTQGEAFF
TRBJ2-5 TRBD2 TRBV6-2/TRBV6-3 NA TGTGCCAGCAGCCGAAGACTAGCGGGGGAACAAGAGACCCAGTACTTC CASSRRLAGEQETQYF
TRBJ1-1 NA TRBV4-3 NA TGCGCCAGCAGCCAAGACAGGTTTGGCGCAGCTTTCTTT CASSQDRFGAAFF
TRBJ2-5 NA TRBV25-1 NA TGTGCCAGCAGTGAACTAGGGGGAGGCGAGACCCAGTACTTC CASSELGGGETQYF
TRBJ1-4 NA TRBV21-1 NA TGTGCCAGCAGCTATGGGGCGGATGAAAAACTGTTTTTT CASSYGADEKLFF
TRBJ2-3 TRBD2 TRBV10-3 NA TGTGCCACCTGGACTAGCGGGGGATATGGGGGCACAGATACGCAGTATTTT CATWTSGGYGGTDTQYF
TRBJ2-3 NA TRBV2 NA TGTGCCACTAACTTAGATACGCAGTATTTT CATNLDTQYF
TRBJ1-6 TRBD1 TRBV9 once TGTGCCAGCAGCGCGCAGGACAGGGTCTATAATTCACCCCTCCACTTT CASSAQDRVYNSPLHF
TRBJ2-3 NA TRBV3-1/TRBV3-2 once TGTGCCAGCAGCCAGGACCTGACAGGCCTCTTGGGGCCGACGCAGTATTTT CASSQDLTGLLGPTQYF
TRBJ2-5 TRBD1 TRBV18 NA TGTGCCAGCTCATCCGGGACAGGCCCAAAAAAAGAGACCCAGTACTTC CASSSGTGPKKETQYF
TRBJ2-6 NA TRBV28 NA TGTGCCAGCTCTGGGGCCAACGTCCTGACTTTC CASSGANVLTF
TRBJ2-6 NA TRBV27 NA TGTGCCAGCAGCCCAAGGGGGGTCGCGAGCTCTGGGGCCAACGTCCTGACTTTC CASSPRGVASSGANVLTF
TRBJ2-7 NA TRBV15 NA TGTGCCACCAGCAGAGATATGGTAAACCTATACGAGCAGTACTTC CATSRDMVNLYEQYF
TRBJ2-7 NA TRBV5-3 NA TGTGCCAGAAGCCCCGCCCTGGACTCCTACGAGCAGTACTTC CARSPALDSYEQYF
TRBJ1-5 TRBD1 TRBV5-8 once TGTGCCAGCAGCCTGGAACAGGGGGGAGGTGTCAATCAGCCCCAGCATTTT CASSLEQGGGVNQPQHF
TRBJ1-2 TRBD1 TRBV9 once TGTGCCAGCAGCGTAGGGGGGGACAGTGCAAACTATGGCTACACCTTC CASSVGGDSANYGYTF
TRBJ2-7 TRBD1 TRBV27 NA TGTGCCAGCAGCAACCCCCGGGACAGTATCTACGAGCAGTACTTC CASSNPRDSIYEQYF
TRBJ1-4 NA TRBV28 NA TGTGCCAGCAGTTGGGGCACGCCAAGGGAAAAACTGTTTTTT CASSWGTPREKLFF
TRBJ1-1 TRBD1 TRBV5-1 NA TGCGCCAGCAGCTTCCTACCTTCCGGGACAGGGTACCCTGAAGCTTTCTTT CASSFLPSGTGYPEAFF
TRBJ2-1 NA TRBV1 few TGCACCAGCAGCCCACTAGGGTTGAGGAGGAATGAGCAGTTCTTC CTSSPLGLRRNEQFF
TRBJ1-6 TRBD1 TRBV30 few TGTGCCTGGAGCCGGGACAGGGGGCGAAATTCACCCCTCCACTTT CAWSRDRGRNSPLHF
TRBJ1-6 NA TRBV11-2 NA TGTGCCAGCAGCCTACGAAATTCACCCCTCCACTTT CASSLRNSPLHF
TRBJ2-2 TRBD2 TRBV19 NA TGTGCCAGTAAGGAGGGCGGGGGGCTCGACACCGGGGAGCTGTTTTTT CASKEGGGLDTGELFF
TRBJ2-3 TRBD1 TRBV7-9 NA TGTGCCAGCAGCTTAGCCGGGACAGGGACAGATACGCAGTATTTT CASSLAGTGTDTQYF
TRBJ2-3 NA TRBV7-2 NA TGTGCCAGCAGCTTCCCCTCCAAGGACGATACGCAGTATTTT CASSFPSKDDTQYF
TRBJ2-2 NA TRBV19 NA TGTGCCAGTAGTATCCCAGGGGCAGCCACCGGGGAGCTGTTTTTT CASSIPGAATGELFF
TRBJ2-5 TRBD2 TRBV3-1/TRBV3-2 NA TGTGCAACCAGGGAGGGTACTTTAGAGACCCAGTACTTC CATREGTLETQYF
TRBJ2-6 NA TRBV7-6 NA TGTGCCAGCGGGTCCGGGACAAATATTGGGGCCAACGTCCTGACTTTC CASGSGTNIGANVLTF
TRBJ2-3 TRBD1 TRBV6-1 NA TGTGCCAGCAGTGACCGACAGGGGGCGGGCACAGATACGCAGTATTTT CASSDRQGAGTDTQYF
TRBJ2-7 NA TRBV6-5 NA TGTGCCAGCAGTTACCCTCGCGCGGCAGGGGGGAACGAGCAGTACTTC CASSYPRAAGGNEQYF
TRBJ2-2 TRBD2 TRBV27 NA TGTGCCAGCAGCGCCGGGACTACCACCGGGGAGCTGTTTTTT CASSAGTTTGELFF
TRBJ2-3 TRBD2 TRBV13 NA TGTGCCAGCAGCTTAGCCGGGACTAGCGGCCCGGATACGCAGTATTTT CASSLAGTSGPDTQYF
TRBJ2-1 NA TRBV6-5 NA TGTGCCAGCAGCCCGGGACTTTACAATGAGCAGTTCTTC CASSPGLYNEQFF